The TCR beta chain under discussion was sequenced for a study of OX40 agonist ivuxolimab in advanced cancers. Overall study: Ivuxolimab was delivered to patients intravenously every 2 weeks at doses spanning 0.01 to 10 mg/kg. Participants averaged approximately 60 years of age (range 23 to 79) and were less than 85% male. There were three patients with partial responses, one having hepatocellular carcinoma and two cutaneous melanoma. Notes on the study in general: At 0.1 to 3.0 mg/kg and by week 6, clonal expansion occurred in CD4+ and CD8+ blood T cells.

Assay: immunoSEQ multiplex PCR; the TCRdb copy retains only in-frame clones and omits some. The sample holds roughly 55,000 clones, around 80% seen once. CDR3 length: 15 residues. Between the trimmed V and J ends, which lost 6 bases and 3 bases, there was a span of 14 bases. Per germline, CDR1 LNHDA and CDR2 SQIVND (reference sequence). In regard to this clone: Its antigen is not identified.

The rearrangement joins TRBV19 to TRBJ1-4; TRBD1 might be the D (5 bases). The receptor's source is an adult with an advanced solid tumor such as melanoma, head and neck, liver or kidney cancer. The source was CD4+ or CD8+ T cells sorted from blood, collected in a trial of the OX40 agonist ivuxolimab. CDR3 DNA: TGTGCCAGTAGGAATCCCGGGGCCTCTAATGAAAAACTGTTTTTT. It codes for CASRNPGASNEKLFF.